This TCR beta chain was captured by sequencing in a study of graft-versus-host responses after intestinal transplantation. The wider study: Multivisceral, liver-intestinal, or isolated intestinal transplants were performed in recipients. The study gave all recipients anti-thymocyte globulin induction, then tacrolimus and steroids for 2 to 3 years.

Clones were read by immunoSEQ multiplex PCR, and TCRdb kept only the in-frame ones, dropping some. The repertoire holds about 93,000 clones, with around 84% as singletons. This CDR3 comprises 15 residues. Germline V gene lookup returns CDR1 MDHEN and CDR2 SYDVKM. Germline trimming cut 2 bases from V and 9 bases from J; bases unmatched to any gene: 6. As to this clone: Its antigen is unidentified.

Points from the study as a whole: In recipient marrow, GvH clones were found, and some appeared first in ileum or blood. Elevated graft-versus-host to host-versus-graft clonal ratios in allografts were recorded for patients with graft-donor T cell macrochimerism.

This material consisted of unstimulated CD4+ T cells sorted from spleen or lymph node cells, taken before intestinal transplant. The genes are TRBV28 and TRBJ2-1, with 11 bases lining up with TRBD1. The receptor was isolated from a human donor who received an intestinal transplant. Here the CDR3 DNA reads TGTGCCAGCAGTTTAGGACAGGGGGCCCAGGGTGAGCAGTTCTTC. Residues: CASSLGQGAQGEQFF.